The next 22 T cell receptor beta chains were all read from a single sample in a study of T cells after yellow fever vaccination. TCRdb re-called the 5' RACE reads through MiXCR, storing one row per CDR3 protein. Of approximately 300,000 distinct CDR3 sequences in the sample, about 6.6% were seen once. Sequencing was performed on PBMCs, taken around 45 days after the first yellow fever vaccination. Receptor source: a man aged 18 to 29 who received the YFV17D yellow fever vaccine.

This clonotype has more than one count but fewer than ten. The chain carries TRBV7-9 and TRBJ1-4; 9 bases map to TRBD1. The V gene end was trimmed by 5 bases and the J gene end by 5 bases; junction bases not matched to a gene: 6. This CDR3 spans 15 amino acids. Germline V gene lookup returns CDR1 SEHNR and CDR2 FQNEAQ (reference sequence). CDR3 sequence (DNA): TGTGCCAGCAGCACGATGACAGGGGGAAATGAAAAACTGTTTTTT. Translation: CASSTMTGGNEKLFF.

This chain joins TRBV20-1 and TRBJ2-2; D not certain. CDR1 is DFQATT, CDR2 SNEGSKA, per germline (reference sequence). CDR3 length equals 14 residues. V was clipped by 3 bases and J by 2 bases, with 10 bases between them. CDR3 region: CSASGTRNTGELFF. In DNA form, the CDR3 reads TGCAGTGCTAGCGGTACCAGAAACACCGGGGAGCTGTTTTTT.

The chain carries TRBV28 and TRBJ2-5, with D perhaps TRBD1 or TRBD2 (6 bases each). V lost 7 bases to trimming and J lost 5 bases, with 14 bases between them. This CDR3 spans 13 amino acids. Germline CDR1 reads MDHEN; CDR2 reads SYDVKM. The DNA for the CDR3 is TGTGCCAGCACTTACGGGGGCGGTGAGACCCAGTACTTC. It encodes CASTYGGGETQYF. The variable domain in full, completed from reference TRBV28 and TRBJ2-5, reads DVKVTQSSRYLVKRTGEKVFLECVQDMDHENMFWYRQDPGLGLRLIYFSYDVKMKEKGDIPEGYSVSREKKERFSLILESASTNQTSMYLCASTYGGGETQYFGPGTRLLVL.

This clonotype occurred many times. CDR3: CASSLTDRGPNQPQHF. In DNA, the CDR3 is TGTGCCAGCAGTTTGACGGACAGGGGGCCGAATCAGCCCCAGCATTTT. This sequence joins TRBV12-3 or TRBV12-4 and TRBJ1-5, with 11 bases fitting TRBD1. The CDR3 loop spans 16 amino acids. The trim removed 3 bases at V and 4 bases at J, leaving 5 bases unmatched.

The chain couples TRBV10-3 to TRBJ1-2; TRBD1 matches at 7 bases. Germline CDR1 ENHRY, CDR2 SYGVKD. Losses at the gene ends were 2 bases for V and 4 bases for J; bases not matched to a gene: 10. There are 16 residues in the CDR3. The CDR3 nucleotides read TGTGCCATCAGTGAGCCGGGACAGCTAGCCTTCTATGGCTACACCTTC. Encoded protein: CAISEPGQLAFYGYTF.

This clonotype has only a few counts. This chain uses TRBV27 with TRBJ1-4; D unclear. This CDR3 is 16 amino acids long. Germline V gene lookup returns CDR1 MNHEY and CDR2 SMNVEV (reference sequence). The V and J ends lost 4 bases and 5 bases respectively, with 17 bases between them. The CDR3 here is CASSSSWAGLNEKLFF. The CDR3 DNA reads TGTGCCAGCAGTTCATCGTGGGCGGGATTAAATGAAAAACTGTTTTTT.

CDR3 sequence reads: CASSQVRESNEQFF. The DNA of the CDR3 is TGCGCCAGCAGCCAAGTAAGGGAATCCAATGAGCAGTTCTTC. The J gene is TRBJ2-1, the V gene TRBV4-3; unclear D gene. The CDR3 sequence is 14 residues long. V lost 1 base and J lost 6, with 10 bases in between. Germline CDR1 and CDR2: LGHNA and YSLEER.

This chain connects TRBV5-1 to TRBJ2-7; 9 bases align to TRBD2. There are 15 residues in the CDR3. The germline gives CDR1 SGHRS, CDR2 YFSETQ. Trimming removed 4 bases from V and 6 bases from J; junction bases left unmatched: 11. CDR3 sequence (DNA): TGCGCCAGCAGCCGGGGACTAGCCTCCCGCGGCGAGCAGTACTTC. As protein: CASSRGLASRGEQYF. Looking up the rest from reference TRBV5-1 and TRBJ2-7 gives the full variable domain: KAGVTQTPRYLIKTRGQQVTLSCSPISGHRSVSWYQQTPGQGLQFLFEYFSETQRNKGNFPGRFSGRQFSNSRSEMNVSTLELGDSALYLCASSRGLASRGEQYFGPGTRLTVT.

This clonotype was seen many times. This chain joins TRBV5-1 and TRBJ1-2, with 10 bases aligning to TRBD1. V gave up 3 bases and J gave up 12 bases; unmatched junction bases: 5. The CDR3 sequence is 12 residues long. Germline V lookup: CDR1 SGHRS, CDR2 YFSETQ. The CDR3 region is CASSWGTGEHTF. The DNA for the CDR3 is TGCGCCAGCAGCTGGGGGACAGGGGAGCACACCTTC.

This clonotype occurred a few times. The chain has TRBV9 and TRBJ1-6; a weak D match, TRBD1 (6 bases). Germline CDR1 and CDR2: SGDLS and YYNGEE. V shed 0 bases and J shed 7 bases, with 17 bases lying between them. The CDR3 contains 17 residues. The CDR3 coding sequence is TGTGCCAGCAGCGTAGATTCGGCGGGGGCTGCCAATTCACCCCTCCACTTT. Amino acid sequence: CASSVDSAGAANSPLHF.

The J gene is TRBJ2-5, the V gene TRBV25-1; unclear D gene. This CDR3 region has 15 residues. V lost 0 bases, J lost 8 bases, and 16 bases lay in between. Per germline, CDR1 MGHDK and CDR2 SYGVNS. The CDR3 DNA follows: TGTGCCAGCAGTGAATATGCGCCAGTTCGCGGAACCCAGTACTTC. Translated: CASSEYAPVRGTQYF.

This clonotype was observed at least ten times. The chain recombines TRBV20-1 with TRBJ2-5, with D maybe TRBD2 (7 bases). This CDR3 has 13 amino acids. V gave up 6 bases and J gave up 1 base, with 12 bases separating them. Germline V lookup: CDR1 DFQATT, CDR2 SNEGSKA (reference sequence). This chain's CDR3 is CSARGAPQETQYF. CDR3 in DNA: TGCAGTGCCCGGGGGGCTCCCCAAGAGACCCAGTACTTC.

The chain joins TRBV7-9 to TRBJ1-1; D gene unclear. Between the trimmed V and J ends, which lost 3 bases and 6 bases, there was a span of 11 bases. Germline V gene lookup returns CDR1 SEHNR and CDR2 FQNEAQ (reference sequence). The CDR3 length is 13 residues. CDR3 region: CASSFSGVAEAFF. CDR3 nucleotide sequence: TGTGCCAGCAGCTTCTCTGGGGTGGCTGAAGCTTTCTTT.

The chain couples TRBV7-2 to TRBJ1-4; 7 bases are a match to TRBD1. This CDR3 region has 15 residues. The J segment lost 6 bases and the V segment lost 3 bases, leaving 7 bases of the junction unmatched. Germline V gene data show CDR1 as SGHTA and CDR2 as FQGNSA. The CDR3 here is CASSLSRGGDEKLFF. CDR3 DNA sequence: TGTGCCAGCAGCTTGAGCAGGGGGGGCGATGAAAAACTGTTTTTT. Filled out from reference TRBV7-2 and TRBJ1-4, the complete variable domain reads GAGVSQSPSNKVTEKGKDVELRCDPISGHTALYWYRQSLGQGLEFLIYFQGNSAPDKSGLPSDRFSAERTGGSVSTLTIQRTQQEDSAVYLCASSLSRGGDEKLFFGSGTQLSVL.

This clonotype has just a few counts. The chain joins TRBV9 to TRBJ2-2; D possibly uses TRBD1 or TRBD2 (5 bases each). V dropped 2 bases and J dropped 3 bases, with 17 bases sitting between them. Germline CDR1 SGDLS, CDR2 YYNGEE. This CDR3 contains 17 residues. The CDR3 loop reads CASSVSRDRGYTGELFF. In nucleotides, the CDR3 is TGTGCCAGCAGCGTTAGCCGGGACCGAGGTTACACCGGGGAGCTGTTTTTT. The whole variable domain, filled in from reference TRBV9 and TRBJ2-2, reads DSGVTQTPKHLITATGQRVTLRCSPRSGDLSVYWYQQSLDQGLQFLIQYYNGEERAKGNILERFSAQQFPDLHSELNLSSLELGDSALYFCASSVSRDRGYTGELFFGEGSRLTVL.

The J gene is TRBJ2-2, the V gene TRBV4-1; unclear D gene. Trimming pared 1 base from V and 5 bases from J, leaving 11 bases between. The germline CDR1 and CDR2 sequences are MGHRA and YSYEKL. The CDR3 runs to 15 residues. CDR3 DNA: TGCGCCAGCAGCCAAGGGATCGGTTGGACCGGGGAGCTGTTTTTT. Translating gives CASSQGIGWTGELFF.

The sample holds a few counts of this clonotype. In nucleotides, the CDR3 is TGTGCCAGCAGCTGGAACAGGGATTTGGAGCAGTTCTTC. Translation: CASSWNRDLEQFF. This chain connects TRBV7-8 to TRBJ2-1; the D gene is possibly TRBD1 (6 bases). The CDR3 length is 13 residues. Per the germline V gene, CDR1 is SGHVS and CDR2 is FQNEAQ. The V and J ends lost 4 bases and 10 bases respectively, with 14 bases between them.

This clonotype was counted only a few times. The chain has TRBV18 and TRBJ2-2, with D possibly being TRBD1 (5 bases). The CDR3 covers 15 residues. Trimming took 1 base from V and 4 from J, leaving 10 bases between them. The germline CDR1 and CDR2 sequences are KGHSH and LQKENI. The CDR3 DNA reads TGTGCCAGCTCACCACAAGGGGAAGGCACCGGGGAGCTGTTTTTT. It codes for CASSPQGEGTGELFF.

Only a few counts were recorded for this clonotype. This chain uses TRBV7-8 with TRBJ1-2, with no clear D. Germline CDR1 reads SGHVS; CDR2 reads FQNEAQ. Trimming left V 1 base short and J 4 bases short, with 13 bases between. The length of the CDR3 is 15 residues. This CDR3 reads CASSLGAARLYGYTF. The DNA for the CDR3 is TGTGCCAGCAGCTTAGGGGCAGCCCGACTCTATGGCTACACCTTC.

This clonotype has ten or more counts. The chain links TRBV20-1 to TRBJ1-1; 8 bases align to TRBD1. J lost 5 bases, V lost 4 bases, and 6 bases had no gene match. Looked up from germline, CDR1 is DFQATT and CDR2 is SNEGSKA (reference sequence). This CDR3 contains 13 residues. CDR3 loop: CSATQGAETEAFF. The CDR3 coding sequence is TGCAGTGCTACCCAGGGGGCAGAAACTGAAGCTTTCTTT.

This clonotype was found many times. V and J are TRBV10-3 and TRBJ2-5; D not certain. The CDR3 consists of 13 residues. V dropped 3 bases and J dropped 5 bases, with 10 bases sitting between them. Germline lookup yields CDR1 ENHRY and CDR2 SYGVKD. CDR3 sequence reads: CAISDGVGETQYF. DNA for the CDR3: TGTGCCATCAGTGATGGGGTAGGGGAGACCCAGTACTTC.

In the case of this clonotype: The junction and the germline gene differ at one end; a read error may be behind it. Here the CDR3 DNA reads TGTGTCAGCAGCCAAGAGCAGGGGCGAAACACTGAAGCTTTCTTT. Protein sequence: CVSSQEQGRNTEAFF. The chain has TRBV3-1 and TRBJ1-1; TRBD1 is a possible D gene (6 bases). This CDR3 spans 15 amino acids. In germline, CDR1 is LGHDT, CDR2 YNNKEL (reference sequence). The full variable domain, completed using reference TRBV3-1 and TRBJ1-1, is DTAVSQTPKYLVTQMGNDKSIKCEQNLGHDTMYWYKQDSKKFLKIMFSYNNKELIINETVPNRFSPKSPDKAHLNLHINSLELGDSAVYFCVSSQEQGRNTEAFFGQGTRLTVV.